This TCR beta chain was profiled in a study of shared clonotypes between healthy human individuals (dated by TCRdb to the early 2020s). With regard to the full study: The cohort included a few men and two women between 18 and 49 years of age. For each donor, three plates each were used for CD4 naive and CD4 memory, two plates were used for CD8 naive, and one plate was used for CD8 memory. Blood TCR repertoires of five healthy adults were deeply sequenced to estimate repertoire size and the extent of clonotype sharing between individuals. Different laboratories and diverse techniques were used to prepare libraries and sequence TCR repertoires, to increase sequencing depth and limit assay-specific biases. Each donor's leukapheresis produced roughly between roughly 0.85 and 10 billion PBMCs.

TCR CDR3 regions were amplified from genomic DNA by multiplex PCR using the deep immunoSEQ assay. Genomic DNA extracted from each cell subset was distributed evenly over all wells of several immunoSEQ 96-well plates, and each plate served as one replicate. Each replicate PCR for sorted subsets received about 200 ng genomic DNA, equal to roughly 29,000 T cell genomes. The purified libraries were quantified using a Qubit 3.0 fluorometer, sized with a Bioanalyzer 2100, and then quantified again using the KAPA Library Quantification kit. Every immunoSEQ 96-well plate was sequenced on a separate single-read 150-cycle Illumina NextSeq 550 flow cell. The study's processing was this. The immunoSEQ output contained only junctional sequences without quality scores, so filtering could not match that applied to full-length reads. Sequences were annotated with PyIR, a Python wrapper for IgBLAST v1.9, and V/J genes and CDR3 were assigned using IMGT germline references. Reads were filtered out if the reads had weak V/J assignments (E-value above 1e-6), no CDR3, stop codons, out-of-frame junctions, or ambiguous translated residues. V3J clonotypes were defined as sequences sharing the same inferred V gene, J gene, and CDR3 amino acid sequence. To compute the percentage overlap between repertoires, the number of shared unique clonotypes was divided by the size of the smaller repertoire. Richness of each repertoire was evaluated using RTK rarefaction, the Chao1 estimator, and Recon v2.1 estimates of unobserved clonotypes. Generation probabilities were computed with OLGA for all TCRbeta clonotypes obtained by the gDNA method from four donors. TCRdb holds this immuneACCESS table with in-frame rearrangements only. Some clones are missing; in checked studies, unresolved V genes explain under half, and the rest has no known cause. V, J and clone size are taken as reported in that table, and D and trimming were inferred from the DNA itself. Present in this sample are roughly 700,000 clones, about 74% of which were seen just once. Of the sample, roughly 1.7% is held by the ten largest clones.

What the research found in general, with its limitations: Even with the large sequencing depth, rarefaction of the sorted-subset datasets indicated that sequencing was incomplete. Compared with non-shared clonotypes, clonotypes shared by all four sorted-subset donors had higher generation probabilities. Larger estimated clonotype richness was generally found for naive subsets than for memory subsets. Only blood was sampled, and tissue TCR repertoires likely differ from those in blood. Because the study included only a small number of donors, the genetic and exposure-history diversity represented was limited. Across a handful of donors, approximately 4.9% of naive CD4, approximately 3.6% of naive CD8, around 2.1% of memory CD4, and over 0.35% of memory CD8 clonotypes were shared. Pairwise subsampling indicated that sequencing depth was expected to affect the degree of clonotype sharing among donors.

The CDR1 and CDR2 encoded by the germline V gene are MGHDK and SYGVNS. The cysteine opens and the phenylalanine closes a CDR3 of 16 amino acids. Only the CDR3 DNA is retained, 48 bases long and in frame from the first base. Trimming removed 6 bases from V and 2 bases from J; the gene matches leave 6 bases unexplained. As to this clone: It lacks a known antigen. The record has no base qualities; no much larger clone is one base away.

Donors were healthy HIV-negative adults with no recently reported acute infections or vaccinations. Only Caucasian adults living in Nashville, Tennessee, USA were represented among the donors. CD4+ T cells were enriched by magnetic negative selection, after which naive cells were positively selected on CD45RA and the negative fraction was taken as the memory subset. Blood was obtained by leukapheresis, after which PBMCs were separated by Ficoll-Histopaque density gradient centrifugation and cryopreserved in liquid nitrogen vapor phase. Purity and quantity of every magnetically sorted T cell population were checked by analytical flow cytometry. From each sorted fraction, genomic DNA was isolated and quantified by UV absorbance on a Nanodrop 2000c.

Here the chain combines TRBV25-1 and TRBJ2-2; 10 central nucleotides agree with TRBD1. The sequenced material came from memory CD4+ T cells sorted from blood. This specimen's cell subset or site label, per the study, means: CD45RA-negative fraction. The sequence derives from a woman aged 25-40 years in good health. Here is the DNA: TGTGCCAGCAGCGATCGACAGGGGGCTAACACCGGGGAGCTGTTTTTT. Its protein reads: CASSDRQGANTGELFF.